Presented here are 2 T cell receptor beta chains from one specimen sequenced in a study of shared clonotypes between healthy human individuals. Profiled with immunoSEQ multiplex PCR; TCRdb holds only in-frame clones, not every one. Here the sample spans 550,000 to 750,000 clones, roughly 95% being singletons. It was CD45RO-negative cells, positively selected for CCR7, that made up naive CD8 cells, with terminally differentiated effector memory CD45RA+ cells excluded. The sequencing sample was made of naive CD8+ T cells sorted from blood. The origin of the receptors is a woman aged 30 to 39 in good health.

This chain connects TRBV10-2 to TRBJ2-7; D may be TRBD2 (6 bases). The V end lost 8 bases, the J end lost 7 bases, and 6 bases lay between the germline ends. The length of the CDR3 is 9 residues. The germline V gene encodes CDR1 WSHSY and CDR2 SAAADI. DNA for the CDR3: TGCGCCAGCGGGACTGAGCAGTACTTC. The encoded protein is CASGTEQYF.

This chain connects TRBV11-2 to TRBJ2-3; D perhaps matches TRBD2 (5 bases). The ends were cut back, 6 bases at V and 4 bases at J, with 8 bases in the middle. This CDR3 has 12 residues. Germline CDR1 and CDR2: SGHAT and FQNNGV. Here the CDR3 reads CASRSGPDTQYF. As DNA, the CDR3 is TGTGCCAGCAGAAGCGGCCCAGATACGCAGTATTTT.